The T cell receptor (beta chain) under discussion was sequenced for a study of lymphopenia after photon versus proton radiotherapy. Study-level points and caveats: After the lymphocyte nadir, photon-treated repertoires showed oligoclonal expansion, especially of CD8+ Temra cells. Better survival with proton therapy was suggested as possible, not demonstrated. A bigger post-nadir fall in TCR diversity correlated inversely with survival time in deceased patients.

This table comes from immunoSEQ multiplex PCR, and its TCRdb copy is limited to in-frame clones, with some not included. The data show under 80,000 clones, more than 75% seen once. Turning to this clone: Its target is unknown.

This CDR3 region has 16 residues. Germline CDR1 and CDR2: GTSNPN and SVGIG (reference sequence). The J segment lost 2 bases and the V segment lost 4 bases, leaving 4 bases of the junction unmatched. The sample consisted of peripheral blood, taken from a patient treated with photon-based radiotherapy. The rearrangement joins TRBV30 to TRBJ2-6; TRBD1 aligns across 11 bases. The receptor was derived from a man between 35 and 55 years old with gastric cancer. CDR3 amino acids: CAWTGQGAPGANVLTF. The CDR3 DNA follows: TGTGCCTGGACAGGACAGGGGGCGCCTGGGGCCAACGTCCTGACTTTC.